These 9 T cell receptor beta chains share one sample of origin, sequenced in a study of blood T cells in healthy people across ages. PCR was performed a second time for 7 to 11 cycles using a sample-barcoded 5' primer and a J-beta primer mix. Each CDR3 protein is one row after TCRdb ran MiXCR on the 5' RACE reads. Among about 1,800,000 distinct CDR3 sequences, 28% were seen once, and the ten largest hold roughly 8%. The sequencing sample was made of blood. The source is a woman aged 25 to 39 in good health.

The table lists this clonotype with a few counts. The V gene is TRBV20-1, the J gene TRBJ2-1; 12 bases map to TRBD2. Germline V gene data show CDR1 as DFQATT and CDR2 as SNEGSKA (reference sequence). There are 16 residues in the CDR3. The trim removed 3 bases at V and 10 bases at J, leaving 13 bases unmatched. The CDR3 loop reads CSASYGLAGTSGEQFF. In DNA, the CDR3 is TGCAGTGCTAGTTACGGACTAGCGGGAACCTCGGGGGAGCAGTTCTTC.

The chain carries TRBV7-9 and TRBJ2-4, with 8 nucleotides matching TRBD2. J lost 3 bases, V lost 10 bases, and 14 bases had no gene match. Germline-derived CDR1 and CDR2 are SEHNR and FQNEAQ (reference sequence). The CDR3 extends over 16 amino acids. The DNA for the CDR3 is TGTGCCATCGCGCCGGGACTAGGCCCTCTCAAAAACATTCAGTACTTC. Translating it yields CAIAPGLGPLKNIQYF.

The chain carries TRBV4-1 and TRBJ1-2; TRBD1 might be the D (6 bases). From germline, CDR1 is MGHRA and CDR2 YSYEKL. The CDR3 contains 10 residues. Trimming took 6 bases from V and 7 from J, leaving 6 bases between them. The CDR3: CASRGAGYTF. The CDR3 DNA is TGCGCCAGCAGGGGGGCTGGCTACACCTTC.

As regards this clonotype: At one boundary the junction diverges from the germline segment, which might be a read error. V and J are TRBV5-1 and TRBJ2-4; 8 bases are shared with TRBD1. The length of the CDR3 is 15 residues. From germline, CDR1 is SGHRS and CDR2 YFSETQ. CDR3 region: CASSLDRGTKNIQNF. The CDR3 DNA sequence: TGCGCCAGCAGCTTAGACAGGGGAACTAAAAACATTCAGAACTTC.

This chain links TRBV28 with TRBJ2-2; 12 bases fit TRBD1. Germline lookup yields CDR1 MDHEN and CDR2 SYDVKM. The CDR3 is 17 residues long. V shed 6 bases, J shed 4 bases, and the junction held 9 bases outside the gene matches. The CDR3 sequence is CASRTSGTGGTTGELFF. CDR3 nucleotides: TGTGCCAGCAGGACTTCCGGGACAGGGGGCACCACCGGGGAGCTGTTTTTT.

The CDR3 region is CASSFDVFGEETQYF. Written as DNA, the CDR3 is TGTGCCAGCAGCTTCGACGTGTTCGGAGAAGAGACCCAGTACTTC. V gene TRBV7-2 combines with J gene TRBJ2-5; no reliable D call. Per the germline V gene, CDR1 is SGHTA and CDR2 is FQGNSA. V was pared by 3 bases and J by 3 bases, with 14 bases between. This CDR3 has 15 amino acids.

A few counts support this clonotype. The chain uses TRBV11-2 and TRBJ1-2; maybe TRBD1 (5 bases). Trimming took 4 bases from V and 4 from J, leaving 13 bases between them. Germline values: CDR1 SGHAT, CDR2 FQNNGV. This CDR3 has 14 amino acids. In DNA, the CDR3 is TGTGCCAGCAGCTCCCTCGGACACTCCTATGGCTACACCTTC. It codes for CASSSLGHSYGYTF. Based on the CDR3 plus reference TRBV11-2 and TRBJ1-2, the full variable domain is EAGVAQSPRYKIIEKRQSVAFWCNPISGHATLYWYQQILGQGPKLLIQFQNNGVVDDSQLPKDRFSAERLKGVDSTLKIQPAKLEDSAVYLCASSSLGHSYGYTFGSGTRLTVV.

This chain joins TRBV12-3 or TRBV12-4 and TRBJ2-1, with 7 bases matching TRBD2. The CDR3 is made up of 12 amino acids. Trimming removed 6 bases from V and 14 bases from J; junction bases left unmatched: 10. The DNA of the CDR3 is TGTGCCAGCAGAGCCGGGACTAAACAGAAGTTCTTC. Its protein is CASRAGTKQKFF.

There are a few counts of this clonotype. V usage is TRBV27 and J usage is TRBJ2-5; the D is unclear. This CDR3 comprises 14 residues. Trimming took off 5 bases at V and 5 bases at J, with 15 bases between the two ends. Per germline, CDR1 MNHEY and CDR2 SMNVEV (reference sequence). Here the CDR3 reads CASSVTLDRETQYF. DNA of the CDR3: TGTGCCAGCAGTGTAACCCTTGACCGTGAGACCCAGTACTTC.